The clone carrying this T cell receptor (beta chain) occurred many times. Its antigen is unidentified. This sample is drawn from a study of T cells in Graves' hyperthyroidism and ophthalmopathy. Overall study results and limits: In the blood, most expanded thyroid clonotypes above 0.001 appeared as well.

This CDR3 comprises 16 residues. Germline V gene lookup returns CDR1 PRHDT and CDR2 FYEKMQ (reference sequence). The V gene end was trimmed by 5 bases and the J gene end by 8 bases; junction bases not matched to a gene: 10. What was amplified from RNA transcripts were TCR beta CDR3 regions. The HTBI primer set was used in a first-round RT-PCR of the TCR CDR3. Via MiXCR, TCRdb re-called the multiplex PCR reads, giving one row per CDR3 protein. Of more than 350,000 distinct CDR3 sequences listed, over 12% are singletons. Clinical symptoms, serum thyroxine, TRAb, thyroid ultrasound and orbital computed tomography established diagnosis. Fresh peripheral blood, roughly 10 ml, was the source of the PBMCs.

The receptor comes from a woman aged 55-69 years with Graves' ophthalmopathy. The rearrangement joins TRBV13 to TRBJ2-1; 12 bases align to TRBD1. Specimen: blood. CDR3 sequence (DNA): TGTGCCAGCAGCCACCAGAAGGGACAGGGGGCCGATGAGCAGTTCTTC. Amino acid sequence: CASSHQKGQGADEQFF.